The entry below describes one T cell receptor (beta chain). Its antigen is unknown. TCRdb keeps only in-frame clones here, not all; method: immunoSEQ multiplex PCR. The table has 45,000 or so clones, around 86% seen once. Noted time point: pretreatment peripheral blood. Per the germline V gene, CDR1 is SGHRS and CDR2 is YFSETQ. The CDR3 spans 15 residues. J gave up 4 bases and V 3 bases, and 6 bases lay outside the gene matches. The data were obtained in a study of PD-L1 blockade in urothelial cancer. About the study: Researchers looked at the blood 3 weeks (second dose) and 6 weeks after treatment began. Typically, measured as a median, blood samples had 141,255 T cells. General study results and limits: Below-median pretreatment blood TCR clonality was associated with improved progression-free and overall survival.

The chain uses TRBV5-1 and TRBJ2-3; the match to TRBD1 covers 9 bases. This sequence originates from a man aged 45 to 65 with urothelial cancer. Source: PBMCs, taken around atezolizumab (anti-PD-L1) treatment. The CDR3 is CASSWGQGGADTQYF. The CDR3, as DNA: TGCGCCAGCAGCTGGGGACAGGGTGGCGCAGATACGCAGTATTTT.